This record covers a single TCR beta chain. This record comes from a study of T cells after posttransplantation cyclophosphamide. This table comes from immunoSEQ multiplex PCR, and its TCRdb copy is limited to in-frame clones, with some not included. The data show tens of thousands of clones, with none appearing a single time. The sample taken for sequencing was PBMCs. This sequence originates from a man under 40 in good health and a related stem cell transplant donor.

CDR3 loop: CASGPTGSLQETQYF. Here the CDR3 DNA reads TGCGCCAGCGGACCCACAGGTTCCCTCCAAGAGACCCAGTACTTC. The rearrangement links TRBV5-1 to TRBJ2-5; D might be TRBD1 (5 bases). The germline V gene has CDR1 SGHRS and CDR2 YFSETQ. Between the trimmed V and J ends, which lost 7 bases and 1 base, there was a span of 17 bases. The CDR3 is made up of 15 amino acids.